The 30 T cell receptor beta chains below were found in one sample sequenced in a study of blood T cell repertoires in COVID-19. Sequencing used immunoSEQ multiplex PCR; TCRdb keeps in-frame clones, though not all of them. The sample holds fewer than 40,000 clones, roughly 85% seen once. Source material: peripheral blood. Source of these receptors: a human donor in a cohort sampled during active COVID-19.

The chain couples TRBV27 to TRBJ2-1; possible D gene TRBD1, 6 bases. This CDR3 is built from 16 residues. Germline lookup yields CDR1 MNHEY and CDR2 SMNVEV (reference sequence). Trimming took 2 bases from V and 2 from J, leaving 13 bases between them. CDR3 DNA: TGTGCCAGCAGTTTAGAAGGGGGAGCTCCCTACAATGAGCAGTTCTTC. Translated: CASSLEGGAPYNEQFF.

The genes are TRBV28 and TRBJ1-5; D is perhaps TRBD1 (6 bases). This CDR3 comprises 16 residues. Germline CDR1 reads MDHEN; CDR2 reads SYDVKM. The ends were cut back, 6 bases at V and 1 base at J, with 16 bases in the middle. The CDR3 region is CASSPSQGRSNQPQHF. The CDR3 DNA is TGTGCCAGCAGCCCTTCCCAGGGGAGAAGCAATCAGCCCCAGCATTTT.

The genes are TRBV5-1 and TRBJ2-1; the D gene is possibly TRBD1 (6 bases). The CDR3 has 16 amino acids. CDR1 and CDR2 (germline): SGHRS, YFSETQ. The V end was cut by 5 bases, the J end by 7 bases, with 22 bases between. The CDR3: CASRSGQGFSGNEQFF. The CDR3 DNA is TGCGCCAGCAGATCCGGCCAGGGGTTTTCGGGTAATGAGCAGTTCTTC.

This chain connects TRBV27 to TRBJ2-2; 8 positions match TRBD2. In germline, CDR1 is MNHEY, CDR2 SMNVEV (reference sequence). The CDR3 has 14 residues. V lost 3 bases to trimming and J lost 7 bases; unmatched junction nucleotides: 4. The CDR3 DNA reads as TGTGCCAGCAGTTTGGGCGGGGGGAGCGGGGAGCTGTTTTTT. Translation gives CASSLGGGSGELFF.

This chain joins TRBV9 and TRBJ2-4; 11 bases map to TRBD2. CDR3 length equals 14 residues. Germline trimming cut 4 bases from V and 7 bases from J; bases unmatched to any gene: 4. Germline CDR1 is SGDLS and CDR2 is YYNGEE. Here the CDR3 DNA reads TGTGCCAGCAGCTCCAGGACTAGCGGGAACATTCAGTACTTC. This translates into CASSSRTSGNIQYF.

J is TRBJ2-1 and V is TRBV7-8, with 9 bases matching TRBD2. Germline trimming cut 1 base from V and 0 bases from J; bases unmatched to any gene: 4. The CDR3 totals 17 residues. In germline, CDR1 is SGHVS, CDR2 FQNEAQ. The CDR3 is CASSLGGRGSSYNEQFF. The CDR3 bases are TGTGCCAGCAGCTTAGGCGGGAGGGGGAGCTCCTACAATGAGCAGTTCTTC. Drawing the rest from reference TRBV7-8 and TRBJ2-1, the complete variable domain is GAGVSQSPRYKVAKRGQDVALRCDPISGHVSLFWYQQALGQGPEFLTYFQNEAQLDKSGLPSDRFFAERPEGSVSTLKIQRTQQEDSAVYLCASSLGGRGSSYNEQFFGPGTRLTVL.

The chain recombines TRBV9 with TRBJ1-5, with 8 bases aligning to TRBD1. Germline CDR1 reads SGDLS; CDR2 reads YYNGEE. Trimming removed 0 bases from V and 4 bases from J; junction bases left unmatched: 3. CDR3 length equals 15 residues. As DNA, the CDR3 is TGTGCCAGCAGCGTAGGACAGGGGCAAAATCAGCCCCAGCATTTT. Translating it yields CASSVGQGQNQPQHF.

This clone appeared a few times. The gene calls are TRBV30 and TRBJ2-3; the D gene is possibly TRBD2 (5 bases). This CDR3 contains 12 residues. V lost 5 bases to trimming and J lost 1 base, with 7 bases between them. In germline, CDR1 is GTSNPN, CDR2 SVGIG (reference sequence). CDR3 nucleotide sequence: TGTGCCTGGGGGCGGGGCACAGATACGCAGTATTTT. It specifies CAWGRGTDTQYF.

J is TRBJ1-1 and V is TRBV7-2; tentatively, D is TRBD1 (6 bases). This CDR3 comprises 14 residues. V lost 10 bases, J lost 1 base, and 16 bases lay in between. Looked up from germline, CDR1 is SGHTA and CDR2 is FQGNSA. The CDR3 loop is CATTRGRGNTEAFF. In DNA, the CDR3 is TGTGCCACCACGAGGGGCAGGGGGAACACTGAAGCTTTCTTT.

The V call is TRBV7-9, the J call TRBJ1-6; 9 bases are shared with TRBD1. V trimming: 1 base; J trimming: 10 bases; junction bases outside the gene matches: 5. Germline-derived CDR1 and CDR2 are SEHNR and FQNEAQ (reference sequence). This CDR3 region has 15 residues. CDR3 DNA: TGTGCCAGCAGCTTAGGGGACAGGGCGAACTCACCCCTCCACTTT. Amino acid sequence: CASSLGDRANSPLHF.

This chain joins TRBV6-6 and TRBJ2-6, with D hard to call. Trimming took off 6 bases at V and 2 bases at J, with 5 bases between the two ends. This CDR3 is 13 amino acids long. Germline V lookup: CDR1 MNHNY, CDR2 SVGAGI (reference sequence). The CDR3 nucleotides are TGTGCCAGCAGCCCTACTGGGGCCAACGTCCTGACTTTC. This gives the protein CASSPTGANVLTF.

The chain carries TRBV4-2 and TRBJ2-1; 7 bases align to TRBD2. The ends lost 1 base at V and 6 bases at J; junction bases unmatched: 9. CDR3 length: 16 residues. Germline CDR1 is LGHNA and CDR2 is YNFKEQ. The CDR3 sequence: CASSQASAGVGNEQFF. The CDR3 DNA reads TGTGCCAGCAGCCAAGCATCGGCGGGAGTGGGCAATGAGCAGTTCTTC.

Only one count was recorded for this clone. The V and J genes are TRBV19 and TRBJ1-1; D is perhaps TRBD1 (6 bases). This CDR3 spans 14 amino acids. Germline lookup yields CDR1 LNHDA and CDR2 SQIVND (reference sequence). Trimming removed 5 bases at V and 5 bases at J, with 15 bases between. CDR3 nucleotides: TGTGCCAGTAGTCCAAACAGGGTTGGGACTGAAGCTTTCTTT. This sequence encodes CASSPNRVGTEAFF.

This clone was recorded a few times. The CDR3 nucleotides read TGCGCCAGCAGCTCCCAACGGGGGGGCTATGAAAAACTGTTTTTT. Residues: CASSSQRGGYEKLFF. This sequence joins TRBV4-3 and TRBJ1-4, with D perhaps TRBD1 (6 bases). Trimming stripped 5 bases from V and 6 bases from J, with 16 bases between. Germline assignment: CDR1 LGHNA and CDR2 YSLEER. The CDR3 length is 15 residues.

This CDR3 reads CASSQEGRGSGRSPDTQYF. DNA of the CDR3: TGTGCCAGCAGCCAAGAAGGCCGGGGGAGCGGCAGAAGTCCAGATACGCAGTATTTT. This chain joins TRBV3-1 (or the pseudogene TRBV3-2) and TRBJ2-3; D is possibly TRBD2 (6 bases). With 0 bases removed from V and 4 bases from J, the gap between germline ends came to 23 bases. This CDR3 is 19 amino acids long. Looked up from germline, CDR1 is LGHDT and CDR2 is YNNKEL (reference sequence).

This clone has a single count. This sequence joins TRBV29-1 and TRBJ2-5, with D uncertain. This CDR3 spans 11 amino acids. Trimming cost V 8 bases and J 5 bases, with 12 bases left between them. The V gene's germline CDR1 is SQVTM and CDR2 ANQGSEA. This CDR3 reads CSPDSRETQYF. The CDR3, as DNA: TGCAGCCCTGACTCCCGGGAGACCCAGTACTTC. Looking up the rest from reference TRBV29-1 and TRBJ2-5 gives the full variable domain: SAVISQKPSRDICQRGTSLTIQCQVDSQVTMMFWYRQQPGQSLTLIATANQGSEATYESGFVIDKFPISRPNLTFSTLTVSNMSPEDSSIYLCSPDSRETQYFGPGTRLLVL.

V usage is TRBV4-2 and J usage is TRBJ2-1, with 9 bases fitting TRBD2. Trimming cost V 1 base and J 4 bases; bases outside gene matches: 14. CDR3 length equals 19 residues. Germline CDR1 reads LGHNA; CDR2 reads YNFKEQ. The CDR3: CASSQGGQREVPRYNEQFF. Here the CDR3 DNA reads TGTGCCAGCAGCCAAGGGGGCCAGCGGGAGGTTCCGCGGTACAATGAGCAGTTCTTC.

CDR3 in amino acids: CATSRGTSEKLFF. For the CDR3, the DNA is TGTGCCACCAGCAGAGGGACTTCAGAAAAACTGTTTTTT. This chain connects TRBV15 to TRBJ1-4; no reliable D call. Looked up from germline, CDR1 is LNHNV and CDR2 is YYDKDF (reference sequence). The CDR3 is 13 amino acids. The V gene lost 1 base and the J gene lost 8 bases, with 8 bases spanning the gap. The full variable domain, completed using reference TRBV15 and TRBJ1-4, is DAMVIQNPRYQVTQFGKPVTLSCSQTLNHNVMYWYQQKSSQAPKLLFHYYDKDFNNEADTPDNFQSRRPNTSFCFLDIRSPGLGDTAMYLCATSRGTSEKLFFGSGTQLSVL.

The chain is built from TRBV27 and TRBJ2-7, with TRBD1 identical over 9 bases. V trimming: 6 bases; J trimming: 3 bases; junction bases outside the gene matches: 6. The CDR3 consists of 14 residues. Germline V gene sequence: CDR1 MNHEY, CDR2 SMNVEV (reference sequence). The CDR3 reads CASSKGQGVYEQYF. The CDR3 DNA reads as TGTGCCAGCAGCAAGGGACAGGGTGTCTACGAGCAGTACTTC.

The CDR3 spells CASSPPGGLGNTEAFF. The DNA of the CDR3 is TGTGCCAGCAGCCCCCCCGGAGGCTTGGGGAACACTGAAGCTTTCTTT. The V gene is TRBV3-1 (or the pseudogene TRBV3-2), the J gene TRBJ1-1, with D uncertain. Trimming stripped 4 bases from V and 1 base from J, with 16 bases between. The germline CDR1 and CDR2 sequences are LGHDT and YNNKEL (reference sequence). This CDR3 has 16 amino acids.

The J gene is TRBJ2-3, the V gene TRBV13; D perhaps matches TRBD1 (6 bases). The germline V gene encodes CDR1 PRHDT and CDR2 FYEKMQ (reference sequence). V dropped 5 bases and J dropped 0 bases, with 15 bases sitting between them. CDR3 length: 16 residues. CDR3 region: CASSDSRDTSTDTQYF. The CDR3, as DNA: TGTGCCAGCAGCGATAGCCGGGACACAAGCACAGATACGCAGTATTTT.

The chain joins TRBV4-1 to TRBJ1-2; possibly TRBD1 for D (6 bases). V gave up 1 base and J gave up 6 bases, with 9 bases separating them. The length of the CDR3 is 13 residues. Germline-derived CDR1 and CDR2 are MGHRA and YSYEKL. CDR3 sequence (DNA): TGCGCCAGCAGCCAAGGGACAGCAGATGGCTACACCTTC. It yields the protein CASSQGTADGYTF.

CDR3 protein: CASSPGQGGGYTF. Written as DNA, the CDR3 is TGTGCCAGCAGCCCAGGACAGGGAGGGGGCTACACCTTC. The J gene is TRBJ1-2, the V gene TRBV3-1 (or the pseudogene TRBV3-2); TRBD1 matches at 8 bases. Trimming removed 4 bases from V and 8 bases from J; junction bases left unmatched: 6. The CDR3 covers 13 residues. Germline lookup yields CDR1 LGHDT and CDR2 YNNKEL (reference sequence).

The chain uses TRBV3-1 (or the pseudogene TRBV3-2) and TRBJ2-7; 8 bases match TRBD2. There are 16 residues in the CDR3. The V and J ends lost 0 bases and 3 bases, in that order; junction bases with no gene match: 7. Germline V gene sequence: CDR1 LGHDT, CDR2 YNNKEL (reference sequence). The DNA for the CDR3 is TGTGCCAGCAGCCAAGATACGGGACTAGTCCTCTACGAGCAGTACTTC. Its translation: CASSQDTGLVLYEQYF.

In this sample, this clone turned up once. The CDR3, as DNA: TGTGCCAGCAGCCCGGATCTGGGGGGTAGCTCACCCCTCCACTTT. It specifies CASSPDLGGSSPLHF. This chain connects TRBV9 to TRBJ1-6, with D tentatively TRBD1 (5 bases). The CDR3 has 15 amino acids. Deletions cut 4 bases from V and 10 bases from J, with 18 bases between. Per germline, CDR1 SGDLS and CDR2 YYNGEE.

This chain uses TRBV9 with TRBJ2-1; D gene ambiguous. Trimming removed 0 bases from V and 4 bases from J, with 5 bases in between. This CDR3 comprises 13 residues. From germline, CDR1 is SGDLS and CDR2 YYNGEE. The CDR3, as DNA: TGTGCCAGCAGCGTAGCCGAGTACAATGAGCAGTTCTTC. Residues: CASSVAEYNEQFF.

V is TRBV6-6 and J is TRBJ1-1; D uncertain. Germline V CDR1 and CDR2: MNHNY, SVGAGI (reference sequence). The CDR3 is 11 residues long. V lost 6 bases and J 8 bases, leaving 10 bases between the germline ends. The CDR3 spells CASRYTGEAFF. The CDR3, as DNA: TGTGCCAGCAGATACACGGGGGAAGCTTTCTTT.

The J gene is TRBJ2-3, the V gene TRBV5-1; no firm D call. V lost 4 bases and J lost 1, with 7 bases in between. The CDR3 runs to 13 residues. The germline V gene has CDR1 SGHRS and CDR2 YFSETQ. DNA for the CDR3: TGCGCCAGCAGCCCACAACGCACAGATACGCAGTATTTT. Translating it yields CASSPQRTDTQYF.

This rearrangement joins TRBV6-5 to TRBJ2-3; TRBD2 aligns across 10 bases. The CDR3 runs 13 residues. J lost 6 bases, V lost 6 bases, and 3 bases had no gene match. CDR1 MNHEY and CDR2 SVGAGI come from the germline V gene. The CDR3 region has the DNA TGTGCCAGCAGAGCGGGGGGGCGTGATACGCAGTATTTT. This codes for CASRAGGRDTQYF.

The chain couples TRBV18 to TRBJ2-7, with TRBD2 as a possible D gene (5 bases). The germline gives CDR1 KGHSH, CDR2 LQKENI. Trimming shortened V by 1 base and J by 4 bases, and 11 bases separated the two germline ends. The CDR3 contains 14 residues. In DNA, the CDR3 is TGTGCCAGCTCACCACGAGGCCGGGGTTACGAGCAGTACTTC. Translated, it gives CASSPRGRGYEQYF.